Given below is one T cell receptor (beta chain) in context. Antigen specificity is unknown. Naive CD8 isolation took CD45RO-negative cells positively selected for CCR7 and excluded terminally differentiated effector memory CD45RA+ cells. Every donor, a Caucasian adult, lived in Nashville, Tennessee. This CDR3 is built from 16 residues. V lost 2 bases and J 2 bases, leaving 13 bases between the germline ends. Germline V gene data show CDR1 as SEHNR and CDR2 as FQNEAQ (reference sequence). The method was immunoSEQ multiplex PCR; TCRdb's version includes in-frame clones alone and lacks a portion of them. This table holds just over 2,000,000 clones, 85% to 95% found once. These data come from a study of shared clonotypes between healthy human individuals. Study details: CD4 naive and CD4 memory each took three plates per donor, while CD8 naive took two and CD8 memory one. Broader study findings: Larger estimated richness was generally recorded for naive subsets relative to memory subsets. In a few donors, approximately 5% of naive CD4 clonotypes appeared in common.

Sequenced material: naive CD8+ T cells sorted from blood. The sequence was collected from a man aged 18 to 29 in good health. This chain links TRBV7-9 with TRBJ2-4; D may be TRBD2 (6 bases). DNA for the CDR3: TGTGCCAGCAGCTTAAGTAGCGGTCTAACCAAAAACATTCAGTACTTC. This translates into CASSLSSGLTKNIQYF. Together with reference TRBV7-9 and TRBJ2-4, the CDR3 gives the full variable domain: DTGVSQNPRHKITKRGQNVTFRCDPISEHNRLYWYRQTLGQGPEFLTYFQNEAQLEKSRLLSDRFSAERPKGSFSTLEIQRTEQGDSAMYLCASSLSSGLTKNIQYFGAGTRLSVL.